The present entry profiles one TCR beta chain with its context. Its antigen remains unidentified. Within one base of it there is no much larger clone, and no base qualities were kept. The protocol used for the library was the immunoSEQ multiplex PCR assay. In TCRdb, the immuneACCESS table is reduced to in-frame sequences with V and J assigned. These tables do not hold every clone; where another copy was compared, an unresolved V gene accounts for under half, and the others remain unexplained. The sample yields about 15,000 clones; approximately 84% were counted once. Around 17% of the sample belongs to the ten largest clones. The intended sense of this specimen's time point label: peripheral blood before pembrolizumab. For every enrolled patient, mismatch repair deficiency was confirmed by either polymerase chain reaction or immunohistochemistry. TCR sequencing was carried out for three patients who responded to pembrolizumab therapy. The phase II trial prospectively evaluated PD-1 blockade with pembrolizumab in advanced mismatch repair-deficient cancers, independent of tissue of origin. Peripheral blood T cell samples were gathered serially, both before PD-1 blockade started and at multiple time points afterward. The timing of each blood sample was reported as weeks after the first dose of pembrolizumab.

The record originates from a study of PD-1 blockade in mismatch repair-deficient tumors (TCRdb year 2017). Study-wide context: The trial enrolled under 90 consecutive patients with 12 mismatch repair-deficient cancer types between late 2013 and late 2016, all previously treated and progressing. Tumor-associated T cell clones were tracked in the peripheral blood of patients responding to PD-1 blockade by deep sequencing of TCR CDR3 regions. Summary of the overall study and its limitations: Clones residing in the tumor, which were often undetectable in blood before treatment, expanded quickly after pembrolizumab and then contracted, generally before radiologic responses.

The input for sequencing was PBMCs, taken before pembrolizumab treatment. The receptor was isolated from an adult with mismatch repair-deficient cancer.

The CDR3 is CASSLYVGNEQFF. The bases read TGTGCCAGCAGTTTATATGTTGGCAATGAGCAGTTCTTC. The rearranged chain carries TRBV27 and TRBJ2-1, with the D gene not clear enough to name. The CDR3 runs 13 amino acids, cysteine and phenylalanine included. Only CDR3 DNA remains: 39 bases, in frame from the first base. The CDR1 and CDR2 encoded by the germline V gene (reference sequence) are MNHEY and SMNVEV. V lost 1 base and J lost 6 bases; the stretch between them is 7 bases long.